These 23 T cell receptor beta chains originate from one sample sequenced in a study of cytomegalovirus exposure and HLA in healthy donors. Use of 60 Vbeta and 13 Jbeta primers characterized the PCR. The method was immunoSEQ multiplex PCR; TCRdb's version includes in-frame clones alone and lacks a portion of them. Of fewer than 250,000 clones listed, just under 75% were seen once; the top ten hold 2.5% to 4%. Material: PBMCs. These receptors came from a woman in her 30s in good health and CMV-seropositive.

This chain links TRBV5-4 with TRBJ2-1, with 9 nucleotides matching TRBD2. The CDR3 spans 18 residues. Trimming took 0 bases from V and 7 from J; bases not matched to a gene: 14. The germline V gene encodes CDR1 SGHNT and CDR2 YYREEE (reference sequence). The CDR3 sequence is CASSLAGGGRAKRNEQFF. The DNA of the CDR3 is TGTGCCAGCAGCTTGGCCGGGGGCGGGAGGGCCAAAAGGAATGAGCAGTTCTTC.

The rearrangement uses TRBV6-5 and TRBJ1-5; TRBD1 agrees at 8 bases. From germline, CDR1 is MNHEY and CDR2 SVGAGI. The CDR3 runs 14 residues. With V trimmed by 6 bases and J by 4 bases, 5 bases remained unmatched. CDR3 residues: CASSLGTGNQPQHF. As DNA, the CDR3 is TGTGCCAGCAGCCTAGGGACAGGTAATCAGCCCCAGCATTTT.

For this clone: At one boundary the junction diverges from the germline segment, which might be a read error. In nucleotides, the CDR3 is TGTGCCAGCTGGTGGTCAGATATGCAGTATTTT. Amino acid sequence: CASWWSDMQYF. This sequence joins TRBV6-1 and TRBJ2-3; D is undetermined. The CDR3 sequence is 11 residues long. Germline loops: CDR1 MNHNS, CDR2 SASEGT.

The CDR3 sequence: CASSVDLGARFGYTF. As DNA, the CDR3 is TGTGCCAGCAGCGTAGATCTGGGGGCGAGGTTTGGCTACACCTTC. J is TRBJ1-2 and V is TRBV9, with a possible D match to TRBD1 (6 bases). V gave up 0 bases and J gave up 7 bases, with 16 bases separating them. The CDR3 has 15 residues. Germline CDR1 reads SGDLS; CDR2 reads YYNGEE.

V is TRBV19 and J is TRBJ2-1, with 7 bases matching TRBD1. The length of the CDR3 is 13 residues. CDR1 LNHDA and CDR2 SQIVND come from the germline V gene (reference sequence). J gave up 6 bases and V 9 bases, and 8 bases lay outside the gene matches. CDR3 region: CASRQGIGNEQFF. CDR3 coding DNA: TGTGCCAGCAGACAGGGTATCGGCAATGAGCAGTTCTTC.

This sequence joins TRBV2 and TRBJ2-5, with D possibly being TRBD2 (6 bases). CDR1 is SNHLY, CDR2 FYNNEI, per germline. With 4 bases removed from V and 7 bases from J, the gap between germline ends came to 13 bases. The CDR3 covers 13 residues. CDR3 DNA: TGTGCCAGCAGTGGCTCCCCCGGGGGGACCCAGTACTTC. This translates into CASSGSPGGTQYF.

The rearrangement joins TRBV6-5 to TRBJ1-2, with D possibly TRBD1 on 5 matching bases. The V end was cut by 2 bases, the J end by 8 bases, with 15 bases between. The CDR3 runs to 14 residues. CDR1 and CDR2 (germline): MNHEY, SVGAGI. CDR3 DNA: TGTGCCAGCAGTTACGGGCGCAGGGAGGTCGGCTACACCTTC. Amino acids: CASSYGRREVGYTF.

The chain combines TRBV27 with TRBJ2-6, with D possibly matching TRBD1 (5 bases). CDR1 and CDR2 from the germline V gene are MNHEY and SMNVEV (reference sequence). V gave up 3 bases and J gave up 2 bases, with 14 bases separating them. This CDR3 is 17 amino acids long. CDR3 nucleotides: TGTGCCAGCAGTTTCTACCCCAGGGTGGCTGGGGCCAACGTCCTGACTTTC. Residues: CASSFYPRVAGANVLTF.

The CDR3 spells CASSPVGGTEQFF. In DNA, the CDR3 is TGTGCCAGCAGTCCCGTAGGAGGGACTGAGCAGTTCTTC. V and J are TRBV6-5 and TRBJ2-1; tentative D call: TRBD2 (6 bases). Germline values: CDR1 MNHEY, CDR2 SVGAGI. The V gene lost 5 bases and the J gene lost 9 bases, with 14 bases spanning the gap. The CDR3 length is 13 residues.

This chain links TRBV19 with TRBJ1-5; no reliable D call. Germline-derived CDR1 and CDR2 are LNHDA and SQIVND (reference sequence). Trimming cost V 2 bases and J 2 bases, with 13 bases left between them. CDR3 size: 16 residues. The CDR3 bases are TGTGCCAGTAGTATATGGGCCCCGGTGGGCAATCAGCCCCAGCATTTT. Protein: CASSIWAPVGNQPQHF. The entire variable domain, with the rest obtained from reference TRBV19 and TRBJ1-5, is as follows: DGGITQSPKYLFRKEGQNVTLSCEQNLNHDAMYWYRQDPGQGLRLIYYSQIVNDFQKGDIAEGYSVSREKKESFPLTVTSAQKNPTAFYLCASSIWAPVGNQPQHFGDGTRLSIL.

V and J are TRBV18 and TRBJ1-1; 7 nucleotides line up with TRBD1. In germline, CDR1 is KGHSH, CDR2 LQKENI. The CDR3 is 15 residues long. The V gene end was trimmed by 2 bases and the J gene end by 0 bases; junction bases not matched to a gene: 3. DNA for the CDR3: TGTGCCAGCTCACCATTTACAGGGGTGAACACTGAAGCTTTCTTT. Its translation is CASSPFTGVNTEAFF.

This clone has just a few counts. The genes are TRBV6-1 and TRBJ1-5; possible D gene TRBD1, 5 bases. The germline gives CDR1 MNHNS, CDR2 SASEGT. V was clipped by 6 bases and J by 5 bases, with 11 bases between them. The CDR3 consists of 13 residues. CDR3 DNA sequence: TGTGCCAGCAGAGACCAGGGATATCAGCCCCAGCATTTT. Encoded protein: CASRDQGYQPQHF.

The chain links TRBV7-6 to TRBJ1-4; a possible D gene is TRBD1 (5 bases). V was trimmed by 3 bases and J by 8 bases, leaving 19 bases between them. The length of the CDR3 is 16 residues. From germline, CDR1 is SGHVS and CDR2 FNYEAQ. The CDR3 nucleotides read TGTGCCAGCAGCTTGGAGGGCGCCGGGGGTCGAGAAAAACTGTTTTTT. Its translation: CASSLEGAGGREKLFF.

The gene calls are TRBV19 and TRBJ2-7, with a weak D call TRBD2 (5 bases). V shed 3 bases and J shed 2 bases, with 14 bases lying between them. The germline V gene encodes CDR1 LNHDA and CDR2 SQIVND (reference sequence). The CDR3 loop spans 15 amino acids. The CDR3 sequence: CASSMVSGLPYEQYF. The CDR3 nucleotides read TGTGCCAGTAGTATGGTAAGCGGTCTCCCCTACGAGCAGTACTTC.

This clone was counted a few times. The J gene is TRBJ1-5, the V gene TRBV15; 7 bases are a match to TRBD1. Trimming took 0 bases from V and 3 from J; bases not matched to a gene: 8. CDR1 LNHNV and CDR2 YYDKDF come from the germline V gene (reference sequence). This CDR3 region has 17 residues. Here the CDR3 reads CATSRDRTGENNQPQHF. CDR3 DNA: TGTGCCACCAGCAGAGATAGAACAGGGGAAAACAATCAGCCCCAGCATTTT.

This clone was seen a few times. Other DNA sequences from this sample encode an identical CDR3 as well. The chain carries TRBV21-1 and TRBJ2-2; the DNA was not compared with TRBD2, the D call given in the table. TRBV21-1 is annotated as a pseudogene. The CDR3 sequence is 14 residues long. Here the CDR3 DNA reads TGTGCCAGCAGCAAAGGGGGGGGCACCGGGGAGCTGTTTTTT. Its translation: CASSKGGGTGELFF.

This chain uses TRBV5-1 with TRBJ2-7; 8 positions match TRBD1. The germline CDR1 and CDR2 sequences are SGHRS and YFSETQ. The CDR3 is 13 residues long. V lost 10 bases to trimming and J lost 0 bases; unmatched junction nucleotides: 6. The DNA for the CDR3 is TGCGCCTGCGGGACAGGCCTCTCCTACGAGCAGTACTTC. Its translation: CACGTGLSYEQYF.

This chain uses TRBV28 with TRBJ1-1, with 11 positions matching TRBD1. This CDR3 region has 15 residues. With 5 bases clipped from V and 4 bases from J, the junction kept 6 bases outside the gene matches. CDR1 MDHEN and CDR2 SYDVKM come from the germline V gene. The CDR3 sequence is CASSPAGTGGTEAFF. The CDR3 region has the DNA TGTGCCAGCAGTCCGGCCGGGACAGGGGGCACTGAAGCTTTCTTT. The variable domain in full, completed from reference TRBV28 and TRBJ1-1, reads DVKVTQSSRYLVKRTGEKVFLECVQDMDHENMFWYRQDPGLGLRLIYFSYDVKMKEKGDIPEGYSVSREKKERFSLILESASTNQTSMYLCASSPAGTGGTEAFFGQGTRLTVV.

Here the CDR3 reads CASSPAPGEQFF. DNA of the CDR3: TGTGCCAGCAGCCCCGCCCCCGGTGAGCAGTTCTTC. The chain carries TRBV11-3 and TRBJ2-1; no definite D call. V was clipped by 5 bases and J by 9 bases, with 11 bases between them. The CDR3 runs to 12 residues. CDR1 is SGHNT and CDR2 is YENEEA in the germline V gene.

As to this clone: The germline gene is not matched at one end of the junction; a read error may be the cause. The chain couples TRBV6-1 to TRBJ1-1; D perhaps matches TRBD1 (5 bases). This CDR3 is built from 15 residues. CDR1 MNHNS and CDR2 SASEGT come from the germline V gene. The CDR3 loop reads CASTETRGGNTEAFF. In DNA, the CDR3 is TGTGCCAGCACTGAAACAAGGGGAGGAAACACTGAAGCTTTCTTT.

The gene calls are TRBV6-1 and TRBJ2-3; D possibly corresponds to TRBD1 (6 bases). Germline V gene sequence: CDR1 MNHNS, CDR2 SASEGT. This CDR3 contains 15 residues. Trimming shortened V by 6 bases and J by 0 bases, and 13 bases separated the two germline ends. The CDR3 sequence is CASRAWTASTDTQYF. The CDR3 nucleotides are TGTGCCAGCAGAGCTTGGACAGCTAGCACAGATACGCAGTATTTT.

V is TRBV11-2 and J is TRBJ2-1; D remains unclear. The CDR3 is made up of 12 amino acids. V was trimmed by 7 bases and J by 8 bases, leaving 12 bases between them. Germline values: CDR1 SGHAT, CDR2 FQNNGV. The CDR3 coding sequence is TGTGCCAGCACCGACAATTTCGATGAGCAGTTCTTC. Protein sequence: CASTDNFDEQFF.

The CDR3 DNA reads as TGTGCCAGCAGCTTTGGAGCGGGAGGTGCCTACGAGCAGTACTTC. This gives the protein CASSFGAGGAYEQYF. J is TRBJ2-7 and V is TRBV7-2; 9 nucleotides align to TRBD2. The CDR3 consists of 15 residues. Germline V gives CDR1 SGHTA, CDR2 FQGNSA. V lost 3 bases and J lost 2; bases outside the gene matches: 5.